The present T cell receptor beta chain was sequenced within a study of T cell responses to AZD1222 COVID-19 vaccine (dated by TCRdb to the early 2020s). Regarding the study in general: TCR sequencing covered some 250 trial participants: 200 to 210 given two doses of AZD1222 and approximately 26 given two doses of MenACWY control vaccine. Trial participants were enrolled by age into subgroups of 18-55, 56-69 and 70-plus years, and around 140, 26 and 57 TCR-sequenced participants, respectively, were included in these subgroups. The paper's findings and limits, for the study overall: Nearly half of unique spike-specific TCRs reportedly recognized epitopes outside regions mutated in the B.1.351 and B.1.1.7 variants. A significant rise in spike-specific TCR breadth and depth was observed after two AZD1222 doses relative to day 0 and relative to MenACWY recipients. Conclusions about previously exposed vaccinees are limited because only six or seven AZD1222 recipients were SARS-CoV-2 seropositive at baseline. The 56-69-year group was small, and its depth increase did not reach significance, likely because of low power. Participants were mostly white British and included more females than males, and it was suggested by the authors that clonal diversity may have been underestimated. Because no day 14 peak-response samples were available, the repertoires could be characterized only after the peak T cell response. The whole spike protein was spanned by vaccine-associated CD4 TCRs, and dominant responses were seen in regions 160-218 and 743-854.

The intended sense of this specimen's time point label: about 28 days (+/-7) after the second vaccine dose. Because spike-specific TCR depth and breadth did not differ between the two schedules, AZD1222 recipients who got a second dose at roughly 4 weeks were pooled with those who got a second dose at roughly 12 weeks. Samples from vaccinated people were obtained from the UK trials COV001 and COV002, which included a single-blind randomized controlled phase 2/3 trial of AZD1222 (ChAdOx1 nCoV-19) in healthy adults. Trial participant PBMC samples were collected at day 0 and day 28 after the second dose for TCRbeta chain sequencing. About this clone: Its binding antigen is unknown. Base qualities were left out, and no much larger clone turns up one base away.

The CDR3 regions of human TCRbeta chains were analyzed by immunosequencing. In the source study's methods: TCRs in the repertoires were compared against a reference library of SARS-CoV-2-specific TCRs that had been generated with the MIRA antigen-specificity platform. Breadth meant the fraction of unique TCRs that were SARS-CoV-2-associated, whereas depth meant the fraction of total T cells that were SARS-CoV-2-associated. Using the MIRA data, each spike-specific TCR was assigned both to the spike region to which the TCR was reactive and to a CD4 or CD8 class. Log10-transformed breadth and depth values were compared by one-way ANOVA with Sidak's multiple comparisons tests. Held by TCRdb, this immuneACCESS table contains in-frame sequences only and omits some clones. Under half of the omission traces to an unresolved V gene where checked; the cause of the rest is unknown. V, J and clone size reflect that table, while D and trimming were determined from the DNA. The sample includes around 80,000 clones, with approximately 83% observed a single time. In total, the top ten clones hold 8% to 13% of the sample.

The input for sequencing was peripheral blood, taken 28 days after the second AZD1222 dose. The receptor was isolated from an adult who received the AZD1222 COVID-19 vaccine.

The CDR3 reads CASSQGPGNYGYTF. In nucleotides, the sequence is TGTGCCAGCAGCCAAGGCCCTGGCAACTATGGCTACACCTTC. The chain joins TRBV3-1 (or the pseudogene TRBV3-2) to TRBJ1-2; the D gene identity is not certain. A distance of 8 bases separates the germline ends of V and J, which lose 1 base and 2 bases respectively. Its CDR3 holds 14 amino acids, cysteine through phenylalanine. Kept here is only the CDR3 DNA, which spans 42 bases and is read in frame from base 1. CDR1 and CDR2 were assigned from the germline V gene (reference sequence) as LGHDT and YNNKEL.